This paragraph covers one TCR beta chain sequence. The source of the sample is a study of blood T cell repertoires in COVID-19. Overall study context: Sample material is recorded as cDNA or gDNA derived from T cells, B-cell-depleted T cells, or PBMCs.

The CDR3 sequence is 15 residues long. The germline V gene encodes CDR1 KGHDR and CDR2 SFDVKD. V trimming: 1 base; J trimming: 8 bases; junction bases outside the gene matches: 7. Using immunoSEQ multiplex PCR, the repertoire was profiled, and TCRdb retains in-frame clones only, with some absent. Counted here are tens of thousands of clones, approximately 90% occurring once; the ten biggest clones make up 0.95% to 1.5%. The rearrangement uses TRBV24-1 and TRBJ2-1; 7 positions match TRBD1. The sample consisted of PBMCs or T cells enriched from blood (not recorded which). This sequence was found in a woman between 50 and 59 years old with acute COVID-19. CDR3 sequence: CATSDFYRGMDEQFF. CDR3 bases: TGTGCCACCAGTGATTTCTACAGGGGTATGGATGAGCAGTTCTTC.